These 10 T cell receptor beta chains share one sample of origin, sequenced in a study of blood T cell repertoires in COVID-19 (dated by TCRdb to 2018 to 2021). Library generation was performed with the immunoSEQ multiplex PCR assay. Imported from immuneACCESS, the table was reduced by TCRdb to in-frame sequences with V and J called. These copies leave out some clones; in studies compared against another copy, an unresolved V gene accounts for under half, and the cause of the remainder is not known. The sample table records 60,000 or so clones; over 60% of these occur just once. The top ten hold under 25% of the sample. Input material: peripheral blood. These receptors came from a man aged 25 to 40 with COVID-19, enrolled during active disease.

This chain joins TRBV6-5 and TRBJ1-1; D unresolved. Looked up from germline, CDR1 is MNHEY and CDR2 is SVGAGI. V was trimmed by 9 bases and J by 3 bases, leaving 17 bases between them. The length of the CDR3 is 14 residues. CDR3 bases: TGTGCCAGTACACGAGAAGGGAGGGACACTGAAGCTTTCTTT. This translates into CASTREGRDTEAFF.

V usage is TRBV6-6 and J usage is TRBJ1-1; D not resolved. V lost 5 bases and J 4 bases, leaving 11 bases between the germline ends. CDR1 is MNHNY, CDR2 SVGAGI, per germline (reference sequence). The CDR3 has 13 amino acids. The DNA for the CDR3 is TGTGCCAGCAGTGGGCCCCGGGGCACTGAAGCTTTCTTT. Protein: CASSGPRGTEAFF.

The chain is built from TRBV6-5 and TRBJ1-1; tentative D call: TRBD1 (6 bases). The germline V gene encodes CDR1 MNHEY and CDR2 SVGAGI. The CDR3 runs to 15 residues. The germline V and J ends were trimmed by 6 bases and 3 bases, with 17 bases remaining between them. The CDR3 DNA sequence: TGTGCCAGCAGCCAGCAGGAGGACAGATACACTGAAGCTTTCTTT. Translation gives CASSQQEDRYTEAFF.

This chain links TRBV4-1 with TRBJ2-3, with 9 nucleotides matching TRBD2. Trimming removed 4 bases from V and 3 bases from J; junction bases left unmatched: 11. CDR3 length: 17 amino acids. Germline V CDR1 and CDR2: MGHRA, YSYEKL. The chain's CDR3 is CASSPGGGLAGTDTQYF. CDR3 in DNA: TGCGCCAGCAGCCCCGGGGGGGGCCTAGCGGGGACAGATACGCAGTATTTT.

CDR3: CASSEIRGRGTGELFF. The CDR3 DNA reads as TGTGCCAGCAGTGAGATCAGGGGGCGCGGGACCGGGGAGCTGTTTTTT. This chain links TRBV2 with TRBJ2-2; 8 bases are shared with TRBD1. Trimming removed 3 bases from V and 5 bases from J; junction bases left unmatched: 8. This CDR3 contains 16 residues. The germline gives CDR1 SNHLY, CDR2 FYNNEI.

The chain couples TRBV28 to TRBJ2-7; the D gene is possibly TRBD2 (6 bases). This CDR3 has 14 amino acids. V lost 4 bases, J lost 2 bases, and 12 bases lay in between. The germline gives CDR1 MDHEN, CDR2 SYDVKM. For the CDR3, the DNA is TGTGCCAGCAGTTCCTTGCGGGGAGCCTACGAGCAGTACTTC. It yields the protein CASSSLRGAYEQYF.

This chain uses TRBV6-5 with TRBJ2-5; D unclear. Per germline, CDR1 MNHEY and CDR2 SVGAGI. Trimming took 6 bases from V and 0 from J, leaving 8 bases between them. CDR3 length: 13 amino acids. CDR3 coding DNA: TGTGCCAGCAGGGAGTGGAACCAAGAGACCCAGTACTTC. This encodes CASREWNQETQYF.

The rearrangement links TRBV11-3 to TRBJ1-6; 7 nucleotides align to TRBD1. J was trimmed by 10 bases and V by 5 bases; bases with no gene match: 14. Germline lookup yields CDR1 SGHNT and CDR2 YENEEA. The CDR3 is 16 residues long. In DNA form, the CDR3 reads TGTGCCAGCAGCGCCCGGAGTGGAACAGGGGACTCACCCCTCCACTTT. As protein: CASSARSGTGDSPLHF.

The chain employs TRBV19 and TRBJ1-5, with TRBD1 identical over 7 bases. This CDR3 is built from 18 residues. The V gene end was trimmed by 5 bases and the J gene end by 0 bases; junction bases not matched to a gene: 13. The germline V gene encodes CDR1 LNHDA and CDR2 SQIVND (reference sequence). The DNA of the CDR3 is TGTGCCAGTAGTCCCCCCCGCCGGACAGGAGATAGCAATCAGCCCCAGCATTTT. As protein: CASSPPRRTGDSNQPQHF.

This chain links TRBV9 with TRBJ2-1, with a tentative D call TRBD1 (5 bases). The CDR3 has 15 residues. Germline V gene sequence: CDR1 SGDLS, CDR2 YYNGEE. The V gene lost 1 base and the J gene lost 5 bases, with 13 bases spanning the gap. For the CDR3, the DNA is TGTGCCAGCAGCGTAAGGGGTGGTTTAAACAATGAGCAGTTCTTC. It encodes CASSVRGGLNNEQFF.